The 12 T cell receptor beta chains reported below all come from one sample, sequenced in a study of blood T cell repertoires in COVID-19. TCRdb's table, derived via immunoSEQ multiplex PCR, lists solely in-frame clones and lacks some. The sample includes roughly 140,000 clones, 80% to 85% seen only once; the top ten take around 8.6%. Sequencing was carried out using peripheral blood. The receptor set was obtained from a human donor in a cohort sampled during active COVID-19.

The V call is TRBV2, the J call TRBJ2-7; TRBD2 agrees at 8 bases. This CDR3 comprises 15 residues. Trimming at V came to 6 bases and at J to 1 base, leaving 8 bases not matched to a gene. Looked up from germline, CDR1 is SNHLY and CDR2 is FYNNEI. The CDR3 loop is CASSLSGGPSYEQYF. The DNA for the CDR3 is TGTGCCAGCAGCCTAAGCGGGGGCCCTTCCTACGAGCAGTACTTC.

The chain has TRBV5-1 and TRBJ1-6; D not certain. Germline V gene data show CDR1 as SGHRS and CDR2 as YFSETQ. V was trimmed by 2 bases and J by 6 bases, leaving 12 bases between them. The CDR3 spans 15 residues. CDR3: CASSLEAAPNSPLHF. The CDR3 nucleotides are TGCGCCAGCAGCTTAGAGGCAGCACCTAATTCACCCCTCCACTTT.

J is TRBJ2-4 and V is TRBV27, with TRBD1 identical over 7 bases. V dropped 5 bases and J dropped 0; count of bases not matched to a gene: 7. This CDR3 has 16 residues. Germline V gene sequence: CDR1 MNHEY, CDR2 SMNVEV (reference sequence). CDR3 residues: CASSLRTGLAKNIQYF. The CDR3 bases are TGTGCCAGCAGTCTTAGGACAGGTCTAGCCAAAAACATTCAGTACTTC.

This clone showed up just once. The chain carries TRBV4-1 and TRBJ2-3; 9 bases fit TRBD1. After removal of 0 bases from V and 2 bases from J, the junction contained 6 bases not matched to a gene. Germline V CDR1 and CDR2: MGHRA, YSYEKL. The CDR3 is 17 residues long. The CDR3 nucleotides read TGCGCCAGCAGCCAAGATGCGGGACAGGGATTCACAGATACGCAGTATTTT. Encoded protein: CASSQDAGQGFTDTQYF.

CDR3 coding DNA: TGTGCCAGCAGTGTAAACCGGGGACTGGCTCAGCCCCAGCATTTT. Translating gives CASSVNRGLAQPQHF. The rearrangement uses TRBV2 and TRBJ1-5, with D possibly matching TRBD1 (5 bases). Between the trimmed V and J ends, which lost 4 bases and 6 bases, there was a span of 16 bases. This CDR3 contains 15 residues. Germline lookup yields CDR1 SNHLY and CDR2 FYNNEI. The whole variable domain, remainder taken from reference TRBV2 and TRBJ1-5, is EPEVTQTPSHQVTQMGQEVILRCVPISNHLYFYWYRQILGQKVEFLVSFYNNEISEKSEIFDDQFSVERPDGSNFTLKIRSTKLEDSAMYFCASSVNRGLAQPQHFGDGTRLSIL.

This chain links TRBV5-1 with TRBJ2-2; D gene ambiguous. V lost 1 base, J lost 3 bases, and 10 bases lay in between. The CDR3 runs 15 residues. Germline assignment: CDR1 SGHRS and CDR2 YFSETQ. The CDR3 DNA follows: TGCGCCAGCAGCTTGCCGCGGATTCACACCGGGGAGCTGTTTTTT. This encodes CASSLPRIHTGELFF.

The chain uses TRBV2 and TRBJ2-1; D remains ambiguous. CDR1 and CDR2 (germline): SNHLY, FYNNEI. The V end was cut by 5 bases, the J end by 3 bases, with 14 bases between. The CDR3 is 15 amino acids. DNA for the CDR3: TGTGCCAGCAGTAGTCTCCGAGGAAACTACAATGAGCAGTTCTTC. Amino acids: CASSSLRGNYNEQFF.

This chain joins TRBV10-1 and TRBJ2-7; possibly TRBD1 for D (6 bases). The CDR3 has 14 amino acids. Germline CDR1 and CDR2: WNHNN and SYGVQD (reference sequence). V lost 0 bases and J lost 2, with 8 bases in between. The CDR3 loop reads CASSESWTAYEQYF. Here the CDR3 DNA reads TGCGCCAGCAGTGAGTCGTGGACAGCCTACGAGCAGTACTTC.

The chain carries TRBV19 and TRBJ1-3; 7 positions match TRBD1. Losses at the gene ends were 8 bases for V and 2 bases for J; bases not matched to a gene: 6. The V gene's germline CDR1 is LNHDA and CDR2 SQIVND (reference sequence). There are 14 residues in the CDR3. The CDR3 region has the DNA TGTGCCAGTGACGACAGGGAGGCTGGAAACACCATATATTTT. This codes for CASDDREAGNTIYF.

The chain carries TRBV15 and TRBJ1-5; 11 bases match TRBD1. The CDR3 is made up of 15 amino acids. Germline CDR1 LNHNV, CDR2 YYDKDF (reference sequence). Trimming cost V 4 bases and J 7 bases; bases outside gene matches: 6. CDR3 sequence (DNA): TGTGCCACCAGCAAAGGACAGGGGGCTTGGCAGCCCCAGCATTTT. Translating it yields CATSKGQGAWQPQHF.

Only one count was recorded for this clone. The rearrangement joins TRBV4-2 to TRBJ2-1; D ambiguous. This CDR3 is built from 14 residues. Germline V gene sequence: CDR1 LGHNA, CDR2 YNFKEQ. Trimming removed 1 base from V and 2 bases from J, with 6 bases in between. CDR3 bases: TGTGCCAGCAGCCAAGTGTCAGCCTACAATGAGCAGTTCTTC. This gives the protein CASSQVSAYNEQFF.

The chain uses TRBV19 and TRBJ2-1, with 7 nucleotides matching TRBD1. Germline V lookup: CDR1 LNHDA, CDR2 SQIVND (reference sequence). The CDR3 consists of 14 residues. Unmatched junction bases numbered 13, after V lost 8 bases and J lost 9 bases. Here the CDR3 reads CASWDSFRATEQFF. CDR3 nucleotide sequence: TGTGCCAGTTGGGACAGCTTCCGCGCGACTGAGCAGTTCTTC.